Each of the 13 T cell receptor beta chains below was sequenced from the same sample in a study of Graves' ophthalmopathy and Graves' hyperthyroidism. Amplified TCR beta CDR3 regions were obtained using RNA transcripts as template. In the first round, RT-PCR was carried out with HTBI primers, and a multiplex PCR formed the second round. TCRdb re-derived calls from the multiplex PCR reads in MiXCR, one entry per CDR3 protein. The sample has about 700,000 distinct CDR3 sequences; just over 40% are singletons. Input material: peripheral blood. These receptors were collected from an adult man with Graves' ophthalmopathy.

In this sample, this clonotype turned up a few times. The chain has TRBV5-5 and TRBJ1-5, with TRBD1 identical over 7 bases. The CDR3 has 13 amino acids. Germline V gene lookup returns CDR1 SGHKS and CDR2 YYEKEE (reference sequence). V gave up 1 base and J gave up 7 bases; unmatched junction bases: 2. CDR3 region: CASSLTGEQPQHF. The CDR3 coding sequence is TGTGCCAGCAGCTTGACAGGGGAACAGCCCCAGCATTTT.

This chain uses TRBV9 with TRBJ2-7; tentative D call: TRBD1 (7 bases). The CDR3 covers 14 residues. CDR1 SGDLS and CDR2 YYNGEE come from the germline V gene. V lost 7 bases and J lost 6, with 20 bases in between. The CDR3 nucleotides read TGTGCCAGCTCACCGGACCAGGGGGGTAGCGAGCAGTACTTC. It translates to CASSPDQGGSEQYF.

This clonotype came up a few times. Sequence at one end of the junction differs from germline and may be a read error. The chain links TRBV29-1 to TRBJ1-1, with D unresolved. The CDR3 contains 11 residues. Germline CDR1 is SQVTM and CDR2 is ANQGSEA. DNA for the CDR3: TGTGCCTGCGGCCTGAACACTGAAGCTTTCTTT. It is translated as CACGLNTEAFF.

This clonotype was counted many times. Here the CDR3 DNA reads TGTGCCAGCAGCACGGGACAGGGGCTGGCTGGAAACACCATATATTTT. It yields the protein CASSTGQGLAGNTIYF. This sequence joins TRBV12-3 or TRBV12-4 and TRBJ1-3; 10 bases line up with TRBD1. The CDR3 consists of 16 residues. J lost 2 bases, V lost 6 bases, and 7 bases had no gene match.

CDR3 sequence: CASSLSVIQGTNYGYTF. Here the CDR3 DNA reads TGTGCCAGCAGCTTATCGGTAATACAGGGGACTAACTATGGCTACACCTTC. This chain connects TRBV7-2 to TRBJ1-2, with 7 bases lining up with TRBD1. Germline CDR1 is SGHTA and CDR2 is FQGNSA. The length of the CDR3 is 17 residues. With V trimmed by 2 bases and J by 0 bases, 9 bases remained unmatched.

This clonotype was recorded many times. The chain is built from TRBV4-2 and TRBJ1-1, with D unresolved. CDR1 and CDR2 from the germline V gene are LGHNA and YNFKEQ. The length of the CDR3 is 13 residues. The V and J ends lost 6 bases and 8 bases respectively, with 16 bases between them. CDR3: CASSPGRYPEAFF. CDR3 bases: TGTGCCAGCAGTCCTGGGAGGTACCCCGAAGCTTTCTTT.

This clonotype was detected many times. This chain uses TRBV10-3 with TRBJ1-2; D unresolved. The CDR3 has 13 amino acids. Germline V CDR1 and CDR2: ENHRY, SYGVKD. Between the trimmed V and J ends, which lost 2 bases and 7 bases, there was a span of 11 bases. The chain's CDR3 is CAISETTTVGYTF. In DNA, the CDR3 is TGTGCCATCAGTGAGACTACCACAGTTGGCTACACCTTC.

The V call is TRBV7-2, the J call TRBJ1-2, with D uncertain. Trimming cost V 5 bases and J 7 bases, with 20 bases left between them. This CDR3 has 15 amino acids. The germline V gene has CDR1 SGHTA and CDR2 FQGNSA. This chain's CDR3 is CASSQEVVGISGYTF. The CDR3 region has the DNA TGTGCCAGCAGCCAAGAGGTGGTAGGGATTTCTGGCTACACCTTC.

The rearrangement uses TRBV29-1 and TRBJ1-3, with no clear D. Per germline, CDR1 SQVTM and CDR2 ANQGSEA. The CDR3 is 14 amino acids. Between the trimmed V and J ends, which lost 4 bases and 7 bases, there was a span of 17 bases. The CDR3 nucleotides are TGCAGCGTTGCAAGGGAGTTGGGGATGAACACCATATATTTT. Encoded protein: CSVARELGMNTIYF.

The V and J genes are TRBV11-3 and TRBJ1-2, with TRBD1 matching 12 bases. Germline lookup yields CDR1 SGHNT and CDR2 YENEEA. CDR3 size: 17 residues. With 1 base clipped from V and 4 bases from J, the junction kept 7 bases outside the gene matches. In DNA, the CDR3 is TGTGCCAGCAGCTTAGGGGGGACAGGGGGCGCGTCCTATGGCTACACCTTC. Translation gives CASSLGGTGGASYGYTF.

This clonotype showed up many times. This rearrangement joins TRBV29-1 to TRBJ1-4; D is perhaps TRBD1 (5 bases). Per the germline V gene, CDR1 is SQVTM and CDR2 is ANQGSEA. The CDR3 spans 16 residues. V lost 0 bases, J lost 4 bases, and 15 bases lay in between. The CDR3 region has the DNA TGCAGCGTTGAAGATCTTCTAGCAGGGATTAATGAAAAACTGTTTTTT. Its translation: CSVEDLLAGINEKLFF.

To note about this clonotype: A much larger clone sits a single nucleotide away, making a read error possible. V usage is TRBV9 and J usage is TRBJ2-5, with D hard to call. Germline loops: CDR1 SGDLS, CDR2 YYNGEE. The germline V and J ends were trimmed by 3 bases and 7 bases, with 7 bases remaining between them. The CDR3 contains 11 residues. The CDR3: CASSAVGTQYF. CDR3 nucleotide sequence: TGTGCCAGCAGCGCCGTAGGGACCCAGTACTTC.

This clonotype was counted ten times or more. The chain employs TRBV6-5 and TRBJ1-6, with 7 bases that match TRBD1. The J segment lost 6 bases and the V segment lost 7 bases, leaving 6 bases of the junction unmatched. The CDR3 runs to 14 residues. Germline V gene lookup returns CDR1 MNHEY and CDR2 SVGAGI. The CDR3 loop reads CASTDRFINSPLHF. As DNA, the CDR3 is TGTGCCAGCACGGACAGGTTCATTAATTCACCCCTCCACTTT.